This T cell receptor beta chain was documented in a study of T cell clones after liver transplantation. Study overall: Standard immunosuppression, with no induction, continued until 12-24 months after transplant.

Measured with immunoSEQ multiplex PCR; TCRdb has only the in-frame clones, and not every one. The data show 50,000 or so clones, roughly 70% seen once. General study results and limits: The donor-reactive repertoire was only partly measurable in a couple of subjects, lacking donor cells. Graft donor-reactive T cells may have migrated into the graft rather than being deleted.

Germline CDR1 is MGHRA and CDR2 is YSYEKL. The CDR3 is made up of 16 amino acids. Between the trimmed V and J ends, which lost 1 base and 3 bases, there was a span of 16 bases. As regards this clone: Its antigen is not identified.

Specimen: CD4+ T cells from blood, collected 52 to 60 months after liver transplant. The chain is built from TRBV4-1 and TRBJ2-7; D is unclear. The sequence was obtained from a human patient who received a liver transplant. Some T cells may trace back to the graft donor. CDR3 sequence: CASSQASGGKVYEQYF. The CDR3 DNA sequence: TGCGCCAGCAGCCAAGCATCGGGTGGGAAGGTCTACGAGCAGTACTTC.